This T cell receptor (beta chain) is from a study of blood T cell repertoires in COVID-19. Seattle patients were enrolled while actively infected and followed longitudinally. The germline V gene encodes CDR1 MNHEY and CDR2 SVGAGI. CDR3 length: 15 residues. The V segment lost 0 bases and the J segment 6 bases; nucleotides outside the gene matches: 5. Data came from immunoSEQ multiplex PCR; TCRdb stores just in-frame clones and leaves some out. The sample carries 250,000 to 300,000 clones, 86% recorded once. The clonotype comes from a woman in her 30s with COVID-19, enrolled during active disease. The chain is built from TRBV6-5 and TRBJ2-3; TRBD2 matches at 8 bases. The material sequenced was peripheral blood. The CDR3 sequence: CASSYSSGAGDTQYF. Here the CDR3 DNA reads TGTGCCAGCAGTTACTCTAGCGGGGCAGGGGATACGCAGTATTTT.